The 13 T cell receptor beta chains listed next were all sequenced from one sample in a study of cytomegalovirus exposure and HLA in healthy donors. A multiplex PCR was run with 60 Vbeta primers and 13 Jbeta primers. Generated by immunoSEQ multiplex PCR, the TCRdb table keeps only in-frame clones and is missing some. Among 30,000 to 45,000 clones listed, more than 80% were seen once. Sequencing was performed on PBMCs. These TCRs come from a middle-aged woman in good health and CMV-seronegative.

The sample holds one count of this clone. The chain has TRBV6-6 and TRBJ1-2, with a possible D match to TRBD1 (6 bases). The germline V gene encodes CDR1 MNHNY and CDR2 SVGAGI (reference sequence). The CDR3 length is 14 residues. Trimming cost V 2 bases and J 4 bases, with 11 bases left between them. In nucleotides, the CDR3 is TGTGCCAGCAGTTACACGGGGGGCAGCTATGGCTACACCTTC. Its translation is CASSYTGGSYGYTF.

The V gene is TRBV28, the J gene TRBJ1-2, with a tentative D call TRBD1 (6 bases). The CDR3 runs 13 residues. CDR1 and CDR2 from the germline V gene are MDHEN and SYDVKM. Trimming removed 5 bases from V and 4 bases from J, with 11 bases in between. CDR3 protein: CASSRQAGYGYTF. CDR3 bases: TGTGCCAGCAGTCGACAGGCGGGCTATGGCTACACCTTC.

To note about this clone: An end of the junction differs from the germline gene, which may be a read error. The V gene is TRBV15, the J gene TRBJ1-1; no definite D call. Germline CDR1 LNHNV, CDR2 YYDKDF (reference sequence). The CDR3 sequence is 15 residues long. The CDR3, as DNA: TGTGCCACCAGCAGAGAGATGATGTCGTCTAGGTTTTCGGTATTT. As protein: CATSREMMSSRFSVF.

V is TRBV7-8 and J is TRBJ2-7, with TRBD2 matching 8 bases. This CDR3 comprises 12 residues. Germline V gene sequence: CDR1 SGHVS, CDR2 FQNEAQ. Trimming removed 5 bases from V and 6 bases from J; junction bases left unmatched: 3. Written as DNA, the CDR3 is TGTGCCAGCAGCCCCCGGGGGGGCGAGCAGTACGTC. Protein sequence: CASSPRGGEQYV.

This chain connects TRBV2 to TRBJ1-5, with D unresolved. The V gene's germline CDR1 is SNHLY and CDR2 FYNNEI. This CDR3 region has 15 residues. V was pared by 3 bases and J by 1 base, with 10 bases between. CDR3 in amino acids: CASSDLGESNQPQHF. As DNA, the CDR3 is TGTGCCAGCAGTGATCTGGGCGAGAGCAATCAGCCCCAGCATTTT.

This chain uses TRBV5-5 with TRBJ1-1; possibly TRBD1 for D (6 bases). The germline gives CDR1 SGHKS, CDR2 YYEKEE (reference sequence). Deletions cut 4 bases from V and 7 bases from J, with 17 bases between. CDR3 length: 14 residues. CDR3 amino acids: CASSPTTGSIEAFF. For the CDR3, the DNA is TGTGCCAGCAGCCCCACAACAGGGAGCATTGAAGCTTTCTTT.

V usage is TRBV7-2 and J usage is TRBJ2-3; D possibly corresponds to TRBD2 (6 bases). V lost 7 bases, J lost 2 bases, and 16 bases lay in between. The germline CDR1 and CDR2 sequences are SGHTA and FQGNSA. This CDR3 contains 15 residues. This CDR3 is CASNPSGVPTDTQYF. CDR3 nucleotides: TGTGCCAGCAACCCTTCGGGGGTTCCCACAGATACGCAGTATTTT.

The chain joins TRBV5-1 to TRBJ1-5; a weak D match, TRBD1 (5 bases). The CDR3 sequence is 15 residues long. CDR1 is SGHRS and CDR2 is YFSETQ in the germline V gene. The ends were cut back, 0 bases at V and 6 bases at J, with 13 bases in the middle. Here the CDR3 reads CASSLGTGAGQPQHF. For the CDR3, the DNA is TGCGCCAGCAGCTTGGGAACAGGAGCTGGTCAGCCCCAGCATTTT.

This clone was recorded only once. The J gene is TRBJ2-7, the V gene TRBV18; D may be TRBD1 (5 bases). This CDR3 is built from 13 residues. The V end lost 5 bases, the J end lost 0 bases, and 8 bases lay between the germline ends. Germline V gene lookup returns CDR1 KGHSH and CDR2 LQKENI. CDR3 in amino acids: CASSSDNSYEQYV. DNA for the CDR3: TGTGCCAGCTCATCGGACAACTCCTACGAGCAGTACGTC.

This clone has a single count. CDR3 in amino acids: CAITGGSYGYTF. CDR3 in DNA: TGTGCCATTACAGGGGGCAGTTATGGCTACACCTTC. This chain links TRBV28 with TRBJ1-2; 9 nucleotides agree with TRBD1. V lost 10 bases, J lost 5 bases, and 5 bases stayed unmatched. This CDR3 is built from 12 residues. Germline CDR1 MDHEN, CDR2 SYDVKM.

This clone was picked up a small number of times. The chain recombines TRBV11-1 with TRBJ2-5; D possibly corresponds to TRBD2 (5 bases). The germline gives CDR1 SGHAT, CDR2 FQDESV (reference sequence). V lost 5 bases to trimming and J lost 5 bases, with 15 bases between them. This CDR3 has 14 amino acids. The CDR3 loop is CASSAGRPGETQYF. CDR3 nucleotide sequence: TGTGCCAGCAGCGCGGGTCGGCCCGGGGAGACCCAGTACTTC. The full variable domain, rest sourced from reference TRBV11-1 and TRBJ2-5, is EAEVAQSPRYKITEKSQAVAFWCDPISGHATLYWYRQILGQGPELLVQFQDESVVDDSQLPKDRFSAERLKGVDSTLKIQPAELGDSAMYLCASSAGRPGETQYFGPGTRLLVL.

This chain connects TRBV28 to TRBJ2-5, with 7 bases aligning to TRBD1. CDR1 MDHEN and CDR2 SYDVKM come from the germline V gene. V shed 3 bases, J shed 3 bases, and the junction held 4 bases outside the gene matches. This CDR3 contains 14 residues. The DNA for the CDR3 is TGTGCCAGCAGTTTTTATGACAGGGAAGAGACCCAGTACTTC. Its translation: CASSFYDREETQYF. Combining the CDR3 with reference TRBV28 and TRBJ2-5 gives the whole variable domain DVKVTQSSRYLVKRTGEKVFLECVQDMDHENMFWYRQDPGLGLRLIYFSYDVKMKEKGDIPEGYSVSREKKERFSLILESASTNQTSMYLCASSFYDREETQYFGPGTRLLVL.

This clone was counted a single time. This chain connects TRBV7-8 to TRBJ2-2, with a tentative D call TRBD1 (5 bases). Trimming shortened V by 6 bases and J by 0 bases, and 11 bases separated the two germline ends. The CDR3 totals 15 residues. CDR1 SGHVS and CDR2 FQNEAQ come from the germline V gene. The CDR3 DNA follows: TGTGCCAGCAGACAGGTGAACGCGAACACCGGGGAGCTGTTTTTT. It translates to CASRQVNANTGELFF.